The 10 T cell receptor beta chains in this list originate from one sample, sequenced in a study of T cell clones after liver transplantation. TCRdb's table, derived via immunoSEQ multiplex PCR, lists solely in-frame clones and lacks some. The data show 20,000 to 25,000 clones, with approximately 93% seen just once and more than 20% held by the top ten. Sequencing used CD8+ T cells from blood, obtained nearly 26 months after liver transplant. The receptors were sampled from a human patient who received a liver transplant. The T cells may partly be graft donor cells.

This sequence joins TRBV25-1 and TRBJ2-1, with D tentatively TRBD1 (5 bases). V lost 1 base and J lost 9, with 16 bases in between. Germline CDR1 MGHDK, CDR2 SYGVNS. The CDR3 totals 15 residues. The CDR3, as DNA: TGTGCCAGCAGTGAATCGGCAGGGTGGTCGAGTGAGCAGTTCTTC. It yields the protein CASSESAGWSSEQFF.

The chain employs TRBV7-9 and TRBJ2-1; 14 bases map to TRBD2. Looked up from germline, CDR1 is SEHNR and CDR2 is FQNEAQ (reference sequence). The CDR3 runs 16 residues. V dropped 4 bases and J dropped 9; count of bases not matched to a gene: 8. This CDR3 is CASSSGTSGSIVEQFF. DNA of the CDR3: TGTGCCAGCAGCTCGGGGACTAGCGGGAGTATTGTTGAGCAGTTCTTC. Combining the CDR3 with reference TRBV7-9 and TRBJ2-1 gives the whole variable domain DTGVSQNPRHKITKRGQNVTFRCDPISEHNRLYWYRQTLGQGPEFLTYFQNEAQLEKSRLLSDRFSAERPKGSFSTLEIQRTEQGDSAMYLCASSSGTSGSIVEQFFGPGTRLTVL.

This sequence joins TRBV29-1 and TRBJ2-7; tentatively, D is TRBD1 (5 bases). The CDR3 is 12 amino acids. In germline, CDR1 is SQVTM, CDR2 ANQGSEA. V lost 6 bases, J lost 5 bases, and 14 bases lay in between. The DNA of the CDR3 is TGCAGCGTGACACCGCAGGGTAACGAGCAGTACTTC. This translates into CSVTPQGNEQYF.

J is TRBJ2-7 and V is TRBV10-2, with D maybe TRBD2 (5 bases). V lost 2 bases, J lost 2 bases, and 13 bases lay in between. This CDR3 contains 15 residues. CDR1 and CDR2 from the germline V gene are WSHSY and SAAADI. For the CDR3, the DNA is TGCGCCAGCAGTGAGAGGTCGGGAACCCCCTACGAGCAGTACTTC. Amino acid sequence: CASSERSGTPYEQYF.

This clone was detected only once. The genes are TRBV18 and TRBJ2-7; 7 bases match TRBD1. V shed 3 bases, J shed 3 bases, and the junction held 5 bases outside the gene matches. Germline CDR1 and CDR2: KGHSH and LQKENI. The CDR3 has 14 residues. In DNA, the CDR3 is TGTGCCAGCTCACCCAGACAGGGTAACTACGAGCAGTACTTC. It encodes CASSPRQGNYEQYF.

The chain has TRBV9 and TRBJ2-1; D might be TRBD2 (6 bases). Trimming took 0 bases from V and 4 from J, leaving 11 bases between them. This CDR3 spans 15 amino acids. Looked up from germline, CDR1 is SGDLS and CDR2 is YYNGEE. CDR3 in DNA: TGTGCCAGCAGCGTAGGGGGGGAGGCTTACAATGAGCAGTTCTTC. Translation: CASSVGGEAYNEQFF.

The V and J genes are TRBV15 and TRBJ2-3; TRBD2 agrees at 13 bases. Trimming cost V 2 bases and J 4 bases; bases outside gene matches: 6. Germline V gives CDR1 LNHNV, CDR2 YYDKDF (reference sequence). The length of the CDR3 is 17 residues. The CDR3: CATSRPGLAGVADTQYF. Written as DNA, the CDR3 is TGTGCCACCAGCAGACCCGGACTAGCGGGAGTGGCAGATACGCAGTATTTT.

The chain carries TRBV4-1 and TRBJ2-1; D unclear. Per the germline V gene, CDR1 is MGHRA and CDR2 is YSYEKL. The V gene lost 6 bases and the J gene lost 10 bases, with 13 bases spanning the gap. The CDR3 sequence is 12 residues long. In DNA, the CDR3 is TGCGCCAGCAGTCAATCCCCCGACGAGCAGTTCTTC. It codes for CASSQSPDEQFF.

The chain has TRBV27 and TRBJ2-1, with TRBD1 as a possible D gene (7 bases). The CDR3 has 14 residues. Trimming cost V 6 bases and J 4 bases, with 13 bases left between them. Per germline, CDR1 MNHEY and CDR2 SMNVEV (reference sequence). The CDR3 bases are TGTGCCAGCAGGATGACAGGGACTTACAATGAGCAGTTCTTC. Its protein product is CASRMTGTYNEQFF.

This clone came up a few times. This chain uses TRBV9 with TRBJ2-1, with D perhaps matching TRBD2 (5 bases). V lost 4 bases, J lost 6 bases, and 11 bases lay in between. CDR3 length: 13 amino acids. Germline CDR1 reads SGDLS; CDR2 reads YYNGEE. The CDR3 DNA follows: TGTGCCAGCAGCCTCAGCGGTTTCAATGAGCAGTTCTTC. Protein: CASSLSGFNEQFF.